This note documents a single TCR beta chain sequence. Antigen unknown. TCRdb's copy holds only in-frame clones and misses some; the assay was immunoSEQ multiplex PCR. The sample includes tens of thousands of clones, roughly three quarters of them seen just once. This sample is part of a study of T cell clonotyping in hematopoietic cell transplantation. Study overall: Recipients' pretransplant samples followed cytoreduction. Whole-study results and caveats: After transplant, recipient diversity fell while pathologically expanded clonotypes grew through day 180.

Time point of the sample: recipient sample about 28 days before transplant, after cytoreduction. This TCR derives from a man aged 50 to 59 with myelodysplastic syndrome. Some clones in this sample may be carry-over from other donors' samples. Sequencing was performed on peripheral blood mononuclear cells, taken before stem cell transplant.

CDR3 sequence reads: CASSIVHRGGDWQPQHF. CDR3 coding DNA: TGTGCCAGTAGTATAGTACACAGGGGAGGAGATTGGCAGCCCCAGCATTTT. This chain uses TRBV19 with TRBJ1-5; 7 bases match TRBD1. V was clipped by 1 base and J by 7 bases; unmatched bases: 13. Germline loops: CDR1 LNHDA, CDR2 SQIVND (reference sequence). The CDR3 has 17 amino acids.